Below are 4 T cell receptor beta chains sequenced from a single sample in a study of response to subunit inactivated influenza vaccine (dated by TCRdb to 2016 to 2018). Libraries were prepared through RT-PCR. The instrument was an Illumina HiSeq 2500. TCRdb reran the public reads through fastp at Q25 and MiXCR, keeping productive beta chains. Each CDR3 protein gets just one entry, which takes the most common genes and DNA from the rows behind it. The sample data list approximately 500,000 distinct CDR3 sequences, and 14% of these were observed just once. The leading ten clones occupy over 8.5% of the sample. The source material was PBMCs from blood, sampled roughly 12 days after vaccination. All receptors come from a man over 45 who received an inactivated influenza vaccine. Donor details come from another sample of the same person, matched by shared clones.

The CDR3 region has the DNA TGTGCCAGCAGGGGACGGACTAGCGGGAGCCATGAGCAGTTCTTC. Its translation: CASRGRTSGSHEQFF. The genes are TRBV12-3 or TRBV12-4 and TRBJ2-1, with TRBD2 identical over 13 bases. CDR3 size: 15 residues. V lost 6 bases, J lost 8 bases, and 7 bases stayed unmatched.

This clonotype was seen repeatedly, ten times or more. The chain uses TRBV2 and TRBJ2-6; tentative D call: TRBD1 (5 bases). Trimming took off 7 bases at V and 2 bases at J, with 12 bases between the two ends. From germline, CDR1 is SNHLY and CDR2 FYNNEI. The CDR3 is 15 amino acids. In DNA form, the CDR3 reads TGTGCCAGCACGGGTCCCAGGGCTGGGGCCAACGTCCTGACTTTC. Translation: CASTGPRAGANVLTF.

The J gene is TRBJ1-2, the V gene TRBV11-2, with 8 bases fitting TRBD1. The germline V gene encodes CDR1 SGHAT and CDR2 FQNNGV. The CDR3 spans 14 residues. Trimming cost V 3 bases and J 5 bases; bases outside gene matches: 5. CDR3 protein: CASSLDRELYGYTF. The CDR3 bases are TGTGCCAGCAGCTTGGACAGGGAACTATATGGCTACACCTTC.

This clonotype was counted between two and nine times. The chain uses TRBV6-6 and TRBJ1-3; D not certain. The CDR3 consists of 13 residues. Per the germline V gene, CDR1 is MNHNY and CDR2 is SVGAGI (reference sequence). Trimming took 4 bases from V and 4 from J, leaving 8 bases between them. The CDR3 region is CASSLPTGNTIYF. The CDR3 DNA sequence: TGTGCCAGCAGTTTACCGACAGGAAACACCATATATTTT.